The entry that follows covers one T cell receptor (beta chain) sequence. Its antigen remains unknown. This specimen belongs to a study of OX40 agonist ivuxolimab in advanced cancers. As for the study in general: Of the patients, three showed partial responses, one with hepatocellular carcinoma and two with cutaneous melanoma. Points from the study as a whole: There was clonal expansion of CD4+ and CD8+ blood T cells by week 6 at 0.1 to 3.0 mg/kg.

Blood specimens came from baseline, cycle 4 day 1, and cycle 7 day 1. V gave up 0 bases and J gave up 4 bases, with 9 bases separating them. The CDR3 is made up of 14 amino acids. Germline assignment: CDR1 WSHSY and CDR2 SAAADI. Sequenced by immunoSEQ multiplex PCR; TCRdb stores in-frame clones only, minus some. The repertoire holds about 45,000 clones, with just under 90% as singletons. The material was CD4+ or CD8+ T cells sorted from blood, obtained in a trial of the OX40 agonist ivuxolimab. The TCR comes from an adult with an advanced solid tumor such as melanoma, head and neck, liver or kidney cancer. The chain employs TRBV10-2 and TRBJ1-2; D remains ambiguous. The CDR3 is CASSESGQIYGYTF. The DNA for the CDR3 is TGCGCCAGCAGTGAGTCGGGCCAGATCTATGGCTACACCTTC.